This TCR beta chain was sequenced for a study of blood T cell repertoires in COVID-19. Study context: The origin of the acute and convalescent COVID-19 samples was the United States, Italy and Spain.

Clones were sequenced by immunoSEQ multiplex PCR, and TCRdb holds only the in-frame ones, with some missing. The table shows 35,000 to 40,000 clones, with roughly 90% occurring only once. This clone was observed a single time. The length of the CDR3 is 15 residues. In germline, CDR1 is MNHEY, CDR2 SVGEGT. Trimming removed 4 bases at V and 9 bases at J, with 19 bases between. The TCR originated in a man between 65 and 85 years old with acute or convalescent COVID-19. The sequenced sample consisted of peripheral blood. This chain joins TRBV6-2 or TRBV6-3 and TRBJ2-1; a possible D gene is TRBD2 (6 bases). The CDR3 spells CASSFSGERTAEQFF. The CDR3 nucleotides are TGTGCCAGCAGTTTTTCGGGGGAGCGTACGGCTGAGCAGTTCTTC.